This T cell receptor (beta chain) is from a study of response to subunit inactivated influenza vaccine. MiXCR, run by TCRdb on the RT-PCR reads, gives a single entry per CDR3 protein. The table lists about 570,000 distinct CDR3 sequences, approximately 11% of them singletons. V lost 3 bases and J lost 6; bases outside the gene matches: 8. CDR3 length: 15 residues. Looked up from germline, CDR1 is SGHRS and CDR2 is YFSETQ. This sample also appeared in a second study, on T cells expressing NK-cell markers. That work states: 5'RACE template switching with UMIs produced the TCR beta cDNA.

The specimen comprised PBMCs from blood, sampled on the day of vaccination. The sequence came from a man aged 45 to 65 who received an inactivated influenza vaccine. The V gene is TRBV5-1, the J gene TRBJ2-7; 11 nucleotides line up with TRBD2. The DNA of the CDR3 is TGCGCCAGCAGCTCTTTAGCGGGAGGGCCTGCCGAGCAGTACTTC. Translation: CASSSLAGGPAEQYF.